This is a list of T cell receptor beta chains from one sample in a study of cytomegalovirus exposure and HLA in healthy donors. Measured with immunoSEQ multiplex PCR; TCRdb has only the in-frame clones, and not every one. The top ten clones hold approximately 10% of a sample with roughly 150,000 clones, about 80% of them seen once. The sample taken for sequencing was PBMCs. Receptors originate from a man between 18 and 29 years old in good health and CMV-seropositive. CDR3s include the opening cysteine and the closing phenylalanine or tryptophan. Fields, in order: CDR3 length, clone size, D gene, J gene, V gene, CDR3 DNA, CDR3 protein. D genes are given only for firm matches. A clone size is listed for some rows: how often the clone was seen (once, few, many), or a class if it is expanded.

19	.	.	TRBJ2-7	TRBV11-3	TGTGCCAGCAGCTTAGATCTGAGGGTAGCGGATAGAGGCTCCTACGAGCAGTACTTC	CASSLDLRVADRGSYEQYF
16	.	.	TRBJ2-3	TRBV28	TGTGCCAGCAGGGGGACCAGGGGCCCTAGCACAGATACGCAGTATTTT	CASRGTRGPSTDTQYF
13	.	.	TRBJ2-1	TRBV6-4	TGTGCCAGCAGTGCGGGACTCCACAATGAGCAGTTCTTC	CASSAGLHNEQFF
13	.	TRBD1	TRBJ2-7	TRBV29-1	TGCAGCGTTGGACAGGGTCGGACCTACGAGCAGTACTTC	CSVGQGRTYEQYF
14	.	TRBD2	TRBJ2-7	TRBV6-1	TGTGCCAGCAGCCCTAGCGGGAGCGCCCGGGAGCAGTACTTC	CASSPSGSAREQYF
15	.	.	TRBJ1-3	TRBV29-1	TGCAGCGCCGTGCCGGCGGGGGGCTTCGTAAACACCATATATTTT	CSAVPAGGFVNTIYF
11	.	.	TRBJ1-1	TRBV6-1	TGTGCCAGCATTGAGGGCAGGGAAGCTTTCTTT	CASIEGREAFF
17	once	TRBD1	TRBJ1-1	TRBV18	TGTGCCAGCTCACTCGGAGCGGACAGGGGTCTGGGGACTGAAGCTTTCTTT	CASSLGADRGLGTEAFF
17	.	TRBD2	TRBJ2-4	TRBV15	TGTGCCACCAGCAGCCTAGAGGAGTGGGGGGGAAAAAACATTCAGTACTTC	CATSSLEEWGGKNIQYF
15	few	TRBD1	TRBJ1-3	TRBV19	TGTGCCAGTAGGGACAGGGGGAGCTCTGGAAACACCATATATTTT	CASRDRGSSGNTIYF
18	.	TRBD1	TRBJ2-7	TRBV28	TGTGCCAGCAGTTCACGAAGGGCCGACAGGGGGCCTACCTACGAGCAGTACTTC	CASSSRRADRGPTYEQYF
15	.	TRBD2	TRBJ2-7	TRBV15	TGTGCCACCAGCCCCCGGACTAGCGGGAGGGACGAGCAGTACTTC	CATSPRTSGRDEQYF
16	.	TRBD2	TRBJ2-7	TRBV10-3	TGTGCCATCAGCCGGGGACTAGCGGGAGAAGGCTACGAGCAGTACTTC	CAISRGLAGEGYEQYF
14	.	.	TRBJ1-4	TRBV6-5	TGTGCCAGCAGTTCTGCAGCAACTAATGAAAAACTGTTTTTT	CASSSAATNEKLFF
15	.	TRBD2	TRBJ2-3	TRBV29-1	TGCAGCGTTGTGACTAGCGGGTCATCATCGGATACGCAGTATTTT	CSVVTSGSSSDTQYF
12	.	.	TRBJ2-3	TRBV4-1	TGCGCCAGCAGCCGTGATACAAATACGCAGTATTTT	CASSRDTNTQYF
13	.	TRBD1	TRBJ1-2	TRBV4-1	TGCGCCAGCAGCCAAGCGGCAGGGGGGGGCTACACCTTC	CASSQAAGGGYTF
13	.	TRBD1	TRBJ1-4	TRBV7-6	TGTGCCAGCAGCCCAGGACAGGGTGAAAAACTGTTTTTT	CASSPGQGEKLFF
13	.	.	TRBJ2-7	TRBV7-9	TGTGCCAGCAGCTCAAACAGGGTCGGCGAGCAGTACTTC	CASSSNRVGEQYF
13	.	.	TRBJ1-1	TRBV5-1	TGCGCCAGCAGCTTGATCCTGAGCACTGAAGCTTTCTTT	CASSLILSTEAFF
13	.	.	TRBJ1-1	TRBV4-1	TGCGCCAGCAGCGAACCGGGGGGCACTGAAGCTTTCTTT	CASSEPGGTEAFF
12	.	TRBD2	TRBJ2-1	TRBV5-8	TGTGCCAGCAGTTTCGCGGGGGTCATAGGGTTCTTC	CASSFAGVIGFF
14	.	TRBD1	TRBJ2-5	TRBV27	TGTGCCAGCAGGGGGACAGGAGATAAAGAGACCCAGTACTTC	CASRGTGDKETQYF
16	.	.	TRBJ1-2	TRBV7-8	TGTGCCAGCAGCTTAGGCGGTTTAGGGGCTGACTATGGCTACACCTTC	CASSLGGLGADYGYTF
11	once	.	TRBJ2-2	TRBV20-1	TGCAGTGCTAGCCTGACCGGGGAGCTGTTTTTT	CSASLTGELFF
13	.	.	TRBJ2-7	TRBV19	TGTGCCAGTAGTATGCGGGATTCCTACGAGCAGTACTTC	CASSMRDSYEQYF
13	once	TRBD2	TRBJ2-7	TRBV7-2	TGTGCCAGCAGCCCGGGGGGGAGCTACGAGCAGTACTTC	CASSPGGSYEQYF
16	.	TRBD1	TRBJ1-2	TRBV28	TGTGCCAGCAGTTCTCCCCGGACAGGGCCAAGGTATGGCTACACCTTC	CASSSPRTGPRYGYTF
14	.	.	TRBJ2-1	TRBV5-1	TGCGCCAGCAGCTTGGAGGACAGCTACAATGAGCAGTTCTTC	CASSLEDSYNEQFF
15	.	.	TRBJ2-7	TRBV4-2	TGTGCCAGCAGCCAAGTTTTCAGGGAAAACTACGAGCAGTACTTC	CASSQVFRENYEQYF
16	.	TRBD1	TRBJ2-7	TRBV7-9	TGTGCCAGCAGCTTCAGTTTGTGGACAGGGGGCTACGAGCAGTACTTC	CASSFSLWTGGYEQYF
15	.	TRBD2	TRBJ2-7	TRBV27	TGTGCCAGCAAAGGGGCTCGCGGGAGAACCTACGAGCAGTACTTC	CASKGARGRTYEQYF
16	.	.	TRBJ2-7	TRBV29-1	TGCAGCGTTGAGTACGGGGTGGCGGGTGTATCCCACGAGCAGTACTTC	CSVEYGVAGVSHEQYF
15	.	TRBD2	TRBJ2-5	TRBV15	TGTGCCACCACAAGTCGGGGGGGCGGGGAGGAGACCCAGTACTTC	CATTSRGGGEETQYF
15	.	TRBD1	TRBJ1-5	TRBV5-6	TGTGCCAGCAGCCGCGGGACAGGGGGGAATCAGCCCCAGCATTTT	CASSRGTGGNQPQHF
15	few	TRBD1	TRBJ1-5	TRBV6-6	TGTGCCAGCACCGAACGGGGAGCAGGGGGGTCGCCCCAGCATTTT	CASTERGAGGSPQHF
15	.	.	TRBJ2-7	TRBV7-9	TGTGCCAGCAGCTCAAGACAGGCTGGCACCTACGAGCAGTACTTC	CASSSRQAGTYEQYF
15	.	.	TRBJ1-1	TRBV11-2	TGTGCCAGCAGCTCTTGGGACACCCGTAACACTGAAGCTTTCTTT	CASSSWDTRNTEAFF
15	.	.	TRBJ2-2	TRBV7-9	TGTGCCAGCAGCTCCACCCGGGTGACGGGCGGGGAGCTGTTTTTT	CASSSTRVTGGELFF
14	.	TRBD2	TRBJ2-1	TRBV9	TGTGCCAGCAGCGTAACTAGCGGGAGGAATGAGCAGTTCTTC	CASSVTSGRNEQFF
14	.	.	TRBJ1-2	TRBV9	TGTGCCAGCAGCGCCCAGACGTCAGGCTATGGCTACACCTTC	CASSAQTSGYGYTF
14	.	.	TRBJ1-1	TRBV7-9	TGTGCCAGCAGCCCAACCGGGCGGGGCACTGAAGCCTTCTTT	CASSPTGRGTEAFF
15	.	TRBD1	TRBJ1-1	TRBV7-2	TGTGCCAGCAGCTTAGAGCCCCCAGGGGGCACTGAAGCTTTCTTT	CASSLEPPGGTEAFF
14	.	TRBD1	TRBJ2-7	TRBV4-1	TGCGCCAGCAGCCAGTCGACAGGGTCGGACGAGCAGTACTTC	CASSQSTGSDEQYF
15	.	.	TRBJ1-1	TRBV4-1	TGCGCCAGCAGCCTTAGACAGGCCCGGAACACTGAAGCTTTCTTT	CASSLRQARNTEAFF